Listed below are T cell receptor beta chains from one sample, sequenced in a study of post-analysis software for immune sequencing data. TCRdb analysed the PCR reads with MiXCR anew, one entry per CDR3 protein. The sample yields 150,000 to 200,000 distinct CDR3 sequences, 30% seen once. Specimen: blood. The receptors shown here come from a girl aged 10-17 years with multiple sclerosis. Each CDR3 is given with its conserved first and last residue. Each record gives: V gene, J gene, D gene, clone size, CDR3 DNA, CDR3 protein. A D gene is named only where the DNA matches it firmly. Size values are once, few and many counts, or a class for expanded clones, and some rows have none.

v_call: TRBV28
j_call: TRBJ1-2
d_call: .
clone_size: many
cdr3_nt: TGTGCCAGCAGTTTAAAATGGATCTACTATGGCTACACCTTC
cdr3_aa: CASSLKWIYYGYTF

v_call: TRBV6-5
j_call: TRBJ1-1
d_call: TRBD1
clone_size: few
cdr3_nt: TGTGCCAGCAGTACGGGACAGGGGGCTGAAGCTTTCTTT
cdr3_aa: CASSTGQGAEAFF

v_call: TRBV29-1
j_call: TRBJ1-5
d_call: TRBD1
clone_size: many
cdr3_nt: TGCAGCGTTGCGCAGGGGGCTACAGATCAGCCCCAGCATTTT
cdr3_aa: CSVAQGATDQPQHF

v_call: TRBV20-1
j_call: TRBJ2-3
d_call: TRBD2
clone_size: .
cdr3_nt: TGCAGTGCTAGCGTAGGCCTAGCGGTCCCAGATACGCAGTATTTT
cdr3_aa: CSASVGLAVPDTQYF

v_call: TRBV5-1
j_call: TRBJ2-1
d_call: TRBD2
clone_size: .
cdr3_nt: TGCGCCAGCAGCTTGGGAGTGCGGGAGGGGAGCAATGAGCAGTTCTTC
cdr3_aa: CASSLGVREGSNEQFF

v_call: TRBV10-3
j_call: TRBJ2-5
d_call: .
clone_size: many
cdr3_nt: TGTGCCATCAGTGAGAGGGGACTCGCCCTAGGGGGGAAAGAGACCCAGTACTTC
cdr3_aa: CAISERGLALGGKETQYF

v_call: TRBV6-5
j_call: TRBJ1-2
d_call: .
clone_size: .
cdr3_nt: TGTGCCAGCAGTTACAGGGGGATTGGGTATGGCTACACCTTC
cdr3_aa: CASSYRGIGYGYTF

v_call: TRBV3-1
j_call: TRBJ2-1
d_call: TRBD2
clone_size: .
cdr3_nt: TGTGCCAGCAGCCAAGATAAGGGGACTAGGGTCCGGCCGTTCTTC
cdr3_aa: CASSQDKGTRVRPFF

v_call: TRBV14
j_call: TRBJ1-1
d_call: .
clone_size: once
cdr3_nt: TGTGCCAGCAGCCTTATCAGGTCGCGGGTAGCTTTCTTT
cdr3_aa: CASSLIRSRVAFF

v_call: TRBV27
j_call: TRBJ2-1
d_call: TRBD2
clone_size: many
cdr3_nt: TGTGCCAGCAGTTTTTGGACTAGCGGGAGCGATGAGCAGTTCTTC
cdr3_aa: CASSFWTSGSDEQFF

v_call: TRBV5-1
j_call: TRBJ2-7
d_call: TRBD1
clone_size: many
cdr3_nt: TGCGCCAGCAGCTCGACAGGGACGGCCTACGAGCAGTACTTC
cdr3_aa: CASSSTGTAYEQYF

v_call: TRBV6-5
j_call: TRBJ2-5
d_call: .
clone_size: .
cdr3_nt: TGTGCCAGCAGTTACTCGAAATTTGGAGGGGGGATAGGGGAGACCCAGTACTTC
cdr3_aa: CASSYSKFGGGIGETQYF

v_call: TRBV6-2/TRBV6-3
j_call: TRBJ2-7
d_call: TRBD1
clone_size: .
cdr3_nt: TGTGCCAGCAGTTACCCGGGACAGCGCGGCGACGAGCAGTACTTC
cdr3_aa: CASSYPGQRGDEQYF

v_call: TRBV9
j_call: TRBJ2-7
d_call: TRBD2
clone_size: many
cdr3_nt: TGTGCCAGCAGCCTCGGAGGGGCGGGAGTAAAAGAGCAGTACTTC
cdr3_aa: CASSLGGAGVKEQYF

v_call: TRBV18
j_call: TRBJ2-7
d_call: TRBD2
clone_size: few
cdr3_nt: TGTGCCAGCTCACCACTAGCGGGAGGGCCCTCGGTCAGCGAGCAGTACTTC
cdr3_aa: CASSPLAGGPSVSEQYF

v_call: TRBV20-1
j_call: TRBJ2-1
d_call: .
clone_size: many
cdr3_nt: TGCAGTGCTAGAGCCCCAAACTACAATGAGCAGTTCTTC
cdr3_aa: CSARAPNYNEQFF

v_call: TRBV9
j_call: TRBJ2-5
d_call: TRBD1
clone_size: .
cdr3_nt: TGTGCCAGCAGTTCCCGACAGGGACGGCAAGAGACCCAGTACTTC
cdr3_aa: CASSSRQGRQETQYF

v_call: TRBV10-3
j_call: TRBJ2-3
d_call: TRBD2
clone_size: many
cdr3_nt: TGTGCCATCAGTGAGTCCGGGAGTAGCGGGATGATCGCAGATACGCAGTATTTT
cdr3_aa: CAISESGSSGMIADTQYF

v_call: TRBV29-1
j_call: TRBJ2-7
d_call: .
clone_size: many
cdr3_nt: TGCAGCGTTGTCCTAGGATCCATCAAAATTTCCTACGAGCAGTACTTC
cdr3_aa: CSVVLGSIKISYEQYF

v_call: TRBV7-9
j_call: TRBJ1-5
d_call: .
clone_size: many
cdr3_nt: TGTGCCAGCAGCTCTGGACCCAATCAGCCCCAGCATTTT
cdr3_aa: CASSSGPNQPQHF

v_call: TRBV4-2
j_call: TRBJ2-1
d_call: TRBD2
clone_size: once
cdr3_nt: TGTGCCAGCAGCCAAGATGCAGCGGGGGCCTACAATGAGCAGTTCTTC
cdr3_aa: CASSQDAAGAYNEQFF

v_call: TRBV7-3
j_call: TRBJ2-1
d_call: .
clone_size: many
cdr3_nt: TGTGCCAGCAGCTTAGCCGGACCCAACTACAATGAGCAGTTCTTC
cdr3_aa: CASSLAGPNYNEQFF

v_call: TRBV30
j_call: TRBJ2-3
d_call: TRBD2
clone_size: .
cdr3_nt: TGTGCAGAGGAGGCGGGAGGGCCAGGCACAGATACGCAGTATTTT
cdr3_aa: CAEEAGGPGTDTQYF

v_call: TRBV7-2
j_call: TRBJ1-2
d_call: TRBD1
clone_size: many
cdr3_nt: TGTGCCAGCAGCTTTATCGTCTGGGACAGGGTCGAGTTAGGGGGTGGCTACACCTTC
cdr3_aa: CASSFIVWDRVELGGGYTF

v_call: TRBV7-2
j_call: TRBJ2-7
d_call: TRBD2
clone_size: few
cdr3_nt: TGTGCCAGCAGCTTAGGGCCTAGCGGGAGGTACGAGCAGTACTTC
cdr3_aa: CASSLGPSGRYEQYF

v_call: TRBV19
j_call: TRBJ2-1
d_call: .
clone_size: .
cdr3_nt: TGTGCCAGTAGTATCCCCGGGACGAGCGGCGTGGGGGTCGATGAGCAGTTCTTC
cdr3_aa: CASSIPGTSGVGVDEQFF

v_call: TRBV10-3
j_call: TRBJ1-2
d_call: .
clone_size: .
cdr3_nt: TGTGCCATCAGGGGGGGCTTGCCCTCTGGCTACACCTTC
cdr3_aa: CAIRGGLPSGYTF

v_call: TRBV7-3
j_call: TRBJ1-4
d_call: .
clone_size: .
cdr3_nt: TGTGCCAGCAGCTTGCTTGAGGGGCATGAGGGTGAAGAACTGTTTTTT
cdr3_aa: CASSLLEGHEGEELFF

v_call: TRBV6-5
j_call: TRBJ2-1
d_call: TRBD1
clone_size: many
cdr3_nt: TGTGCCAGCAGTTATTGGGGACAGGGAAGCAATGAGCAGTTCTTC
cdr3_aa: CASSYWGQGSNEQFF

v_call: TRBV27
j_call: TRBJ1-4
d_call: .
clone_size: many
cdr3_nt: TGTGCCAGCAGTTTATGGCTCGGGGAAAAACTGTTTTTT
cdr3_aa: CASSLWLGEKLFF

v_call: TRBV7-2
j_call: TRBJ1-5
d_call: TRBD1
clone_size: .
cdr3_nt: TGTGCCAGCAGCTCCAGGGGGCTCAATCAGCCCCAGCATTTT
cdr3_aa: CASSSRGLNQPQHF

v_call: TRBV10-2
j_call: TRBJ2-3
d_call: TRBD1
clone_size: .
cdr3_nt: TGCGCCAGCAGTGGGCAGGGGGCATCAGATACGCAGTATTTT
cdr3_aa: CASSGQGASDTQYF

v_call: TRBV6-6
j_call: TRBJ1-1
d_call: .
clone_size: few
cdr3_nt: TGTGCCAGCAGTTACTCTATCCGGAAGGGGAACACTGAAGCTTTCTTT
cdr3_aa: CASSYSIRKGNTEAFF

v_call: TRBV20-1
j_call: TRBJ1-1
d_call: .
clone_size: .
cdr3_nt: TGCAGTGCCCCCCTGGCTTTCTTT
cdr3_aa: CSAPLAFF

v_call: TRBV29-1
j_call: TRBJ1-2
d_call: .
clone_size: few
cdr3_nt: TGCAGCGTCGGAATTGACGACGGGGACTATGGCTACACCTTC
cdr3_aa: CSVGIDDGDYGYTF

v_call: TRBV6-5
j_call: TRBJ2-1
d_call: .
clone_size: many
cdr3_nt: TGTGCCAGCAGTCCCGAGAGACTAGGGGCCAATGAGCAGTTCTTC
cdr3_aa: CASSPERLGANEQFF

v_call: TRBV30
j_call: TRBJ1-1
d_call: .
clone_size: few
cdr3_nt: TGTGCCTGGAATAACGGCGGGACTGAAGCTTTCTTT
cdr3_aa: CAWNNGGTEAFF

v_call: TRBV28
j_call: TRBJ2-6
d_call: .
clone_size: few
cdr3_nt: TGTGCCAGCGACCCCGGTTCTCCGGGTGGGGCCAACGTCCTGACTTTC
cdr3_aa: CASDPGSPGGANVLTF

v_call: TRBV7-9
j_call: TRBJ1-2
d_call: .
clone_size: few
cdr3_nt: TGTGCCAGCAGCTTAGCCCACCGGGACATTCTAACGGGGTATGGCTACACCTTC
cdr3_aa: CASSLAHRDILTGYGYTF

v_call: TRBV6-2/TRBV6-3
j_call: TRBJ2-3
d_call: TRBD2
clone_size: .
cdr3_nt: TGTGCCAGCAGGGGACTAGTCGTAGGCACAGATACGCAGTATTTT
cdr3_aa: CASRGLVVGTDTQYF

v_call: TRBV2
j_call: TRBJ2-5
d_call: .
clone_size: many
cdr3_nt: TGTGCCAGCAGTGAGTCGATTGGGGGGGAGACCCAGTACTTC
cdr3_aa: CASSESIGGETQYF

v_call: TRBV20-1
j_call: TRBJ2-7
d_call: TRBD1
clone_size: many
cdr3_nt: TGCAGTGCTAGAGGGGACAGGGGGTACGAGCAGTACTTC
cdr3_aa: CSARGDRGYEQYF

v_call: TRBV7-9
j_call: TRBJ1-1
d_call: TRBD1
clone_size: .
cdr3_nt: TGTGCCAGCAGCTCCCAAATGGGAGGGGGCCGGAACACTGAAGCTTTCTTT
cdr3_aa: CASSSQMGGGRNTEAFF

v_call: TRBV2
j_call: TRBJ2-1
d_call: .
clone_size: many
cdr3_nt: TGTGCCAGCAATGAAGGGTCCCGCGGCAATGAGCAGTTCTTC
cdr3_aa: CASNEGSRGNEQFF

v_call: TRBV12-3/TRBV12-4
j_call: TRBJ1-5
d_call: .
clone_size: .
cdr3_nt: TGTGCCAGCAGTTTAGCGGGGAATTATCGGCCCCAGCATTTT
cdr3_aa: CASSLAGNYRPQHF

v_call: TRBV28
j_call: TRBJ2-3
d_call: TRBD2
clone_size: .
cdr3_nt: TGTGCCAGCAGCCCAGGATTAGCGGGAGGAAGCACAGATACGCAGTATTTT
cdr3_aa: CASSPGLAGGSTDTQYF

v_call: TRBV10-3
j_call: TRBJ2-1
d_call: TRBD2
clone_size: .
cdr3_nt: TGTGCCATCAGTGAGTCGATTCTGACTAGCGGCTACAATGAGCAGTTCTTC
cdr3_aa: CAISESILTSGYNEQFF

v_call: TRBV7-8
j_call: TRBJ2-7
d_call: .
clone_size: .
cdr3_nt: TGTGCCAGCAGCTTTAGGGGCTGCGAGCAGTACTTC
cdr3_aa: CASSFRGCEQYF

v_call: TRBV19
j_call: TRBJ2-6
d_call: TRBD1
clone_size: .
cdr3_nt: TGTGCCAGCACGGACAGGGAGATCTCTGGGGCCAACGTCCTGACTTTC
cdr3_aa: CASTDREISGANVLTF

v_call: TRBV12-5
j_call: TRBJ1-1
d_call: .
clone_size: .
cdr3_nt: TGTGCTAGTGGCGCGAGGGTACAGGTGAACACTGAAGCTTTCTTT
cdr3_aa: CASGARVQVNTEAFF

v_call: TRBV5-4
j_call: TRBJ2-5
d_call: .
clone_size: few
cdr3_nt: TGTGCCAGCAGCCGGACGCGTTCGGGAGAGACCCAGTACTTC
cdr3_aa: CASSRTRSGETQYF

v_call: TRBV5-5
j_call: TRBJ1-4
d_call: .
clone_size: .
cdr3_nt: TGTGCCAGCAGCTCCCGACCCGATGAGAAACTGTTTTTT
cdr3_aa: CASSSRPDEKLFF

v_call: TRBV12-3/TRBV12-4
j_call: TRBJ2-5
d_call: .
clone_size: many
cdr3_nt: TGTGCCAGCAGTCCCCAGGAAGGAAGGTGGGAGACCCAGTACTTC
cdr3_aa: CASSPQEGRWETQYF

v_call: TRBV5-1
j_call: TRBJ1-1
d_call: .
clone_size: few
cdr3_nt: TGCGCCAGCAGACCCGACGGGAACACTGAAGCTTTCTTT
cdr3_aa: CASRPDGNTEAFF